This TCR beta chain was sequenced in a study of T cell repertoires in cytomegalovirus infection. Study-level information: A matching HLA type, together with CMV infection, was signaled by public TCR beta signatures.

TCRdb passed the reads through MiXCR, listing each CDR3 protein once. The sample contains about a million distinct CDR3 sequences, around 30% of which appear only once. V dropped 4 bases and J dropped 3 bases, with 19 bases sitting between them. This CDR3 is built from 16 residues. From germline, CDR1 is SGHTA and CDR2 FQGNSA. This clonotype has ten or more counts. The antigen is unknown. J is TRBJ2-7 and V is TRBV7-2, with a tentative D call TRBD2 (6 bases). The source of this sequence is a human donor in good health (CMV status not recorded). Some clones in this sample may be carry-over from other donors' samples. The sequences come from cultured CD8+ T cells from PBMCs, collected from culture after CMV antigen stimulation. For the CDR3, the DNA is TGTGCCAGCAGCTCAAGCCGCGGGGCCGTAATCTACGAGCAGTACTTC. Translation: CASSSSRGAVIYEQYF.